One T cell receptor beta chain is described in this entry. This sample is part of a study of blood T cell repertoires in COVID-19. Study in general: PBMCs, B-cell-depleted T cells, or T cells provided the cDNA or gDNA that made up the material.

The CDR3 is made up of 15 amino acids. The germline gives CDR1 MDHEN, CDR2 SYDVKM. Losses at the gene ends were 5 bases for V and 3 bases for J; bases not matched to a gene: 6. The data were produced by immunoSEQ multiplex PCR, yet TCRdb's version contains in-frame clones alone and is incomplete. The sample contains some 250,000 clones, 80% to 90% of which appear only once. The chain recombines TRBV28 with TRBJ2-1; 8 nucleotides match TRBD2. The receptor was derived from a young man who had recovered from COVID-19. The specimen was PBMCs or T cells enriched from blood (not recorded which). DNA for the CDR3: TGTGCCAGCAGTACAGCGGGAGCGGGCTACAATGAGCAGTTCTTC. This codes for CASSTAGAGYNEQFF.